These 20 T cell receptor beta chains were all obtained from the same sample, sequenced in a study of CD8 T cells in ankylosing spondylitis. TCRdb re-called the 5' RACE reads with MiXCR, one entry per CDR3 protein. The table has roughly 240,000 distinct CDR3 sequences, roughly a third seen once; the top ten hold 3.5% to 4.5%. The sample taken for sequencing was blood, either unsorted or a sorted T cell fraction (not recorded which). The origin of the receptors is a male donor with ankylosing spondylitis or in good health (not recorded which).

This sequence joins TRBV11-2 and TRBJ1-1; the D gene is possibly TRBD1 (5 bases). The CDR3 length is 20 residues. From germline, CDR1 is SGHAT and CDR2 FQNNGV. Trimming pared 2 bases from V and 3 bases from J, leaving 28 bases between. CDR3 DNA: TGTGCCAGCAGCTTAAGGGCCCGGGAATACGGGGGAAGGCGGGACACTGAAGCTTTCTTT. Translation: CASSLRAREYGGRRDTEAFF.

In its sample, this clonotype was seen a few times. This sequence joins TRBV20-1 and TRBJ1-2; the match to TRBD1 covers 8 bases. This CDR3 has 13 amino acids. In germline, CDR1 is DFQATT, CDR2 SNEGSKA (reference sequence). The V segment lost 6 bases and the J segment 2 bases; nucleotides outside the gene matches: 5. The CDR3 sequence is CSARQGPNYGYTF. For the CDR3, the DNA is TGCAGTGCAAGACAGGGGCCAAACTATGGCTACACCTTC.

This clonotype has only a few counts. The chain uses TRBV7-9 and TRBJ2-3; D gene ambiguous. CDR3 size: 12 residues. Germline values: CDR1 SEHNR, CDR2 FQNEAQ (reference sequence). The V gene lost 4 bases and the J gene lost 4 bases, with 6 bases spanning the gap. CDR3 DNA: TGTGCCAGCAGCTACGATGCAGATACGCAGTATTTT. Encoded protein: CASSYDADTQYF.

Many counts were recorded for this clonotype. The rearrangement links TRBV20-1 to TRBJ2-5, with 8 bases lining up with TRBD2. CDR1 is DFQATT and CDR2 is SNEGSKA in the germline V gene (reference sequence). This CDR3 comprises 13 residues. Trimming removed 5 bases from V and 4 bases from J; junction bases left unmatched: 6. For the CDR3, the DNA is TGCAGTGCTTATCGGGGGGGCCGAGAGACCCAGTACTTC. It codes for CSAYRGGRETQYF.

This clonotype was observed a few times. This chain uses TRBV6-1 with TRBJ1-2; the match to TRBD1 covers 9 bases. Losses at the gene ends were 6 bases for V and 6 bases for J; bases not matched to a gene: 5. Germline CDR1 MNHNS, CDR2 SASEGT. This CDR3 region has 13 residues. DNA for the CDR3: TGTGCCAGCAGCCGGGACAGGGAACATGGCTACACCTTC. Its protein product is CASSRDREHGYTF.

This clonotype has a handful of counts. The V gene is TRBV20-1, the J gene TRBJ2-7, with 10 bases matching TRBD2. The germline gives CDR1 DFQATT, CDR2 SNEGSKA (reference sequence). With V trimmed by 3 bases and J by 1 base, 9 bases remained unmatched. The CDR3 is made up of 16 amino acids. In DNA, the CDR3 is TGCAGTGCTAGGGGGCTCCTAGCGGGGGTATCCTACGAGCAGTACTTC. Its protein is CSARGLLAGVSYEQYF.

The chain uses TRBV7-6 and TRBJ2-3, with 14 bases that match TRBD2. There are 15 residues in the CDR3. Germline V lookup: CDR1 SGHVS, CDR2 FNYEAQ. V shed 6 bases, J shed 5 bases, and the junction held 4 bases outside the gene matches. DNA of the CDR3: TGTGCCAGCAGTACGACTAGCGGGGGGGGAGATACGCAGTATTTT. Its translation is CASSTTSGGGDTQYF.

This chain uses TRBV15 with TRBJ2-7, with unresolved D. The germline V gene has CDR1 LNHNV and CDR2 YYDKDF (reference sequence). This CDR3 contains 14 residues. V was cut by 0 bases and J by 2 bases, with 8 bases left in between. CDR3 protein: CATSRERQPYEQYF. For the CDR3, the DNA is TGTGCCACCAGCAGAGAAAGGCAGCCCTACGAGCAGTACTTC.

This clonotype was seen many times. The chain couples TRBV29-1 to TRBJ2-1, with D possibly being TRBD1 (5 bases). Trimming cost V 1 base and J 8 bases, with 15 bases left between them. Germline CDR1 SQVTM, CDR2 ANQGSEA. The CDR3 totals 14 residues. CDR3: CSVEVQGRGDEQFF. CDR3 sequence (DNA): TGCAGCGTTGAAGTACAAGGAAGGGGCGATGAGCAGTTCTTC.

V usage is TRBV20-1 and J usage is TRBJ2-3, with TRBD2 identical over 14 bases. Germline CDR1 is DFQATT and CDR2 is SNEGSKA (reference sequence). The CDR3 is 16 residues long. The J segment lost 3 bases and the V segment lost 5 bases, leaving 7 bases of the junction unmatched. The CDR3 region has the DNA TGCAGTGCTCGCCTGACTAGCGGGGGGGCAACAGATACGCAGTATTTT. Translated: CSARLTSGGATDTQYF.

CDR3 sequence: CAIGATSGGTYEQYF. DNA of the CDR3: TGTGCCATCGGCGCCACTAGCGGGGGGACCTACGAGCAGTACTTC. The V call is TRBV10-3, the J call TRBJ2-7; 12 positions agree with TRBD2. The CDR3 runs to 15 residues. Germline loops: CDR1 ENHRY, CDR2 SYGVKD. Unmatched junction bases numbered 7, after V lost 8 bases and J lost 2 bases.

This chain joins TRBV6-5 and TRBJ2-2, with 9 positions matching TRBD1. The CDR3 is made up of 15 amino acids. Germline loops: CDR1 MNHEY, CDR2 SVGAGI. The junction had 4 bases not matched to a gene; V was cut back by 2 bases and J by 6 bases. The CDR3 region is CASSYVDRGAGELFF. DNA of the CDR3: TGTGCCAGCAGTTACGTGGACAGGGGAGCCGGGGAGCTGTTTTTT.

This rearrangement joins TRBV12-3 or TRBV12-4 to TRBJ2-7; TRBD1 aligns across 8 bases. Unmatched junction bases numbered 8, after V lost 5 bases and J lost 2 bases. The CDR3 is made up of 15 amino acids. The CDR3: CASSPGQGTAYEQYF. The DNA of the CDR3 is TGTGCCAGCAGTCCCGGACAGGGCACTGCCTACGAGCAGTACTTC.

This clonotype was seen a few times. The V call is TRBV20-1, the J call TRBJ2-1; 7 nucleotides match TRBD2. The trim removed 5 bases at V and 14 bases at J, leaving 12 bases unmatched. Germline lookup yields CDR1 DFQATT and CDR2 SNEGSKA (reference sequence). This CDR3 is built from 12 residues. CDR3 DNA: TGCAGTGCTGGTGGGGGGAGGGACGTCGAGTTCTTC. Protein sequence: CSAGGGRDVEFF.

This clonotype has only a few counts. The chain combines TRBV11-2 with TRBJ2-3, with 7 bases matching TRBD1. The CDR3 runs 17 residues. The V segment lost 6 bases and the J segment 3 bases; nucleotides outside the gene matches: 15. Germline values: CDR1 SGHAT, CDR2 FQNNGV. The CDR3 region has the DNA TGTGCCAGCAGTCCACTTGGGACCGGACAGGCGACAGATACGCAGTATTTT. Translated, it gives CASSPLGTGQATDTQYF.

The rearrangement uses TRBV7-9 and TRBJ2-4; 8 bases align to TRBD1. The V gene's germline CDR1 is SEHNR and CDR2 FQNEAQ (reference sequence). V was clipped by 4 bases and J by 7 bases; unmatched bases: 0. This CDR3 has 12 amino acids. DNA of the CDR3: TGTGCCAGCAGCTGGGACAGGAACATTCAGTACTTC. Residues: CASSWDRNIQYF.

This sequence joins TRBV6-1 and TRBJ2-3; TRBD2 matches at 11 bases. The CDR3 contains 16 residues. The junction had 8 bases not matched to a gene; V was cut back by 6 bases and J by 3 bases. In germline, CDR1 is MNHNS, CDR2 SASEGT. The CDR3 spells CASRHLSGGATDTQYF. For the CDR3, the DNA is TGTGCCAGCAGGCACCTTAGCGGGGGGGCGACAGATACGCAGTATTTT.

The chain is built from TRBV12-3 or TRBV12-4 and TRBJ1-2, with 8 positions matching TRBD1. The CDR3 has 14 residues. V lost 5 bases and J lost 3; bases outside the gene matches: 5. The CDR3 DNA follows: TGTGCCAGCAGTGATGGACAGGGCTACTATGGCTACACCTTC. Protein: CASSDGQGYYGYTF.

This clonotype was detected a few times. The chain combines TRBV7-9 with TRBJ2-1, with D unclear. The CDR3 covers 11 residues. Germline CDR1 SEHNR, CDR2 FQNEAQ (reference sequence). V was trimmed by 8 bases and J by 5 bases, leaving 7 bases between them. CDR3 nucleotide sequence: TGTGCCAGCCGCCTAGACAATGAGCAGTTCTTC. It codes for CASRLDNEQFF.

This clonotype was detected ten times or more. The chain is built from TRBV20-1 and TRBJ2-3; 8 bases align to TRBD2. The trim removed 8 bases at V and 5 bases at J, leaving 12 bases unmatched. Per germline, CDR1 DFQATT and CDR2 SNEGSKA (reference sequence). This CDR3 contains 14 residues. CDR3 sequence (DNA): TGCAGTTTCTCTTCGGGGGGGCCGGGAGATACGCAGTATTTT. This encodes CSFSSGGPGDTQYF.